Listed below are T cell receptor beta chains from one sample, sequenced in a study of shared clonotypes between healthy human individuals. Sequencing used immunoSEQ multiplex PCR; TCRdb keeps in-frame clones, though not all of them. The sample has around 510,000 clones; roughly 95% are singletons. The sequenced sample consisted of naive CD4+ T cells sorted from blood. The receptor source for this set is a woman aged 25 to 39 in good health. CDR3s include the opening cysteine and the closing phenylalanine or tryptophan. The D gene is left open where the match is weak. Clone size, where shown, is once, few, many, or a class for clones that have expanded.

J,D,V,size,CDR3,DNA
TRBJ2-1,TRBD1,TRBV27,NA,CASSFLGQGGEQFF,TGTGCCAGCAGTTTCCTGGGACAGGGAGGTGAGCAGTTCTTC
TRBJ2-1,NA,TRBV7-6,NA,CASSLTTSSYNEQFF,TGTGCCAGCAGCCTTACTACTAGCTCCTACAATGAGCAGTTCTTC
TRBJ2-3,NA,TRBV12-2,NA,CASRLKLSPLTGSLRDTQYF,TGTGCAAGTCGCTTGAAACTATCACCCCTAACGGGATCCCTCAGGGATACGCAGTATTTT
TRBJ1-2,NA,TRBV6-1,NA,CASSETRQVIYTF,TGTGCCAGCAGTGAAACCCGACAGGTGATTTACACCTTC
TRBJ1-5,TRBD1,TRBV7-9,NA,CASSSDRGNQPQHF,TGTGCCAGCAGCTCGGACAGGGGGAATCAGCCCCAGCATTTT
TRBJ2-1,NA,TRBV10-1,NA,CASFPEQFF,TGCGCCAGCTTTCCCGAGCAGTTCTTC
TRBJ1-4,NA,TRBV4-1,NA,CASSQLGWPQEVNEKLFF,TGCGCCAGCAGCCAACTCGGGTGGCCGCAAGAGGTTAATGAAAAACTGTTTTTT
TRBJ2-3,TRBD2,TRBV30,NA,CAWSKSSGSTTQYF,TGTGCCTGGAGTAAGTCTAGCGGGAGTACTACGCAGTATTTT
TRBJ1-1,NA,TRBV2,NA,CASRIRGSVSEAFF,TGTGCCAGCAGGATTCGCGGCAGTGTCTCTGAAGCTTTCTTT
TRBJ1-1,NA,TRBV28,NA,CASSLGGDVTEAFF,TGTGCCAGCAGTTTAGGAGGGGATGTTACTGAAGCTTTCTTT
TRBJ2-7,NA,TRBV6-6,NA,CASSYREVREQYF,TGTGCCAGCAGTTACCGCGAGGTTCGGGAGCAGTACTTC
TRBJ1-2,NA,TRBV20-1,once,CSVYANYGYTF,TGCAGTGTGTATGCGAATTATGGCTACACCTTC
TRBJ1-3,TRBD1,TRBV4-2,NA,CASSRGTVSTGNTIYF,TGTGCCAGCAGCCGTGGGACAGTCAGCACTGGAAACACCATATATTTT
TRBJ1-2,NA,TRBV28,NA,CASSLTTGNGYTF,TGTGCCAGCAGTTTAACAACAGGGAATGGCTACACCTTC
TRBJ2-7,NA,TRBV28,NA,CASSSGAAAYEQYF,TGTGCCAGCAGCTCAGGGGCGGCGGCCTACGAGCAGTACTTC
TRBJ2-7,TRBD1,TRBV28,NA,CASSFGGTGKGYEQYF,TGTGCCAGCAGTTTTGGCGGGACAGGGAAAGGCTACGAGCAGTACTTC
TRBJ1-1,NA,TRBV5-1,NA,CASKPGGQNTEAFF,TGCGCCAGCAAACCCGGAGGACAGAACACTGAAGCTTTCTTT
TRBJ2-2,TRBD2,TRBV4-1,NA,CASSQDRRGLADSNTGELFF,TGCGCCAGCAGCCAAGATCGGAGGGGACTAGCGGACTCGAACACCGGGGAGCTGTTTTTT
TRBJ2-7,NA,TRBV4-2,NA,CASSQDGGGEQYF,TGTGCCAGCAGCCAAGATGGAGGCGGGGAGCAGTACTTC
TRBJ2-7,NA,TRBV5-1,NA,CASSLTRTYEQYF,TGCGCCAGCAGCCTAACCCGGACCTACGAGCAGTACTTC
TRBJ2-7,NA,TRBV15,once,CATSKGLDRYYEQYF,TGTGCCACCAGCAAAGGATTAGACCGTTACTACGAGCAGTACTTC
TRBJ1-4,NA,TRBV28,NA,CASSPRGTANEKLFF,TGTGCCAGCAGTCCAAGGGGAACAGCTAATGAAAAACTGTTTTTT
TRBJ2-2,TRBD2,TRBV5-1,NA,CASSLTSGRAGGELFF,TGCGCCAGCAGCTTGACTAGCGGGAGGGCCGGCGGGGAGCTGTTTTTT
TRBJ1-1,NA,TRBV19,NA,CASSTERRAAEAFF,TGTGCCAGTAGTACGGAGAGGAGGGCCGCTGAAGCTTTCTTT
TRBJ2-2,NA,TRBV14,NA,CASSQVSGYTGELFF,TGTGCCAGCAGCCAAGTCTCGGGGTACACCGGGGAGCTGTTTTTT
TRBJ1-4,TRBD1,TRBV6-5,NA,CASSQQGFGEKLFF,TGTGCCAGCAGTCAACAGGGGTTTGGCGAAAAACTGTTTTTT
TRBJ2-5,NA,TRBV7-9,NA,CASSLGIGETQYF,TGTGCCAGCAGCTTAGGGATTGGGGAGACCCAGTACTTC
TRBJ1-4,NA,TRBV2,NA,CASSEAGATNEKLFF,TGTGCCAGCAGTGAAGCGGGGGCAACTAATGAAAAACTGTTTTTT
TRBJ2-7,TRBD1,TRBV2,NA,CASSEGGTGMDEQYF,TGTGCCAGCAGTGAGGGGGGGACAGGGATGGACGAGCAGTACTTC
TRBJ2-3,TRBD2,TRBV27,NA,CASIQPSGASGIPDTQYF,TGTGCCAGCATTCAACCCTCGGGGGCTAGCGGGATCCCAGATACGCAGTATTTT
TRBJ2-1,NA,TRBV5-1,NA,CASSRGDLNEQFF,TGCGCCAGCAGCCGCGGGGACCTAAATGAGCAGTTCTTC
TRBJ2-7,NA,TRBV21-1,NA,CASSKVSRDSGASYEQYF,TGTGCCAGCAGCAAAGTCAGTAGGGATAGCGGGGCCTCCTACGAGCAGTACTTC
TRBJ2-2,NA,TRBV11-2,once,CASSLGGRPPGELFF,TGTGCCAGCAGCTTAGGTGGACGGCCACCCGGGGAGCTGTTTTTT
TRBJ2-7,NA,TRBV4-1,NA,CASSQAGNEQYF,TGCGCCAGCAGCCAAGCAGGGAACGAGCAGTACTTC
TRBJ2-1,TRBD2,TRBV25-1,once,CASGRTSGSKYNEQFF,TGTGCCAGCGGAAGGACTAGCGGGAGTAAATACAATGAGCAGTTCTTC
TRBJ2-1,NA,TRBV6-4,once,CASRDGPGINEQFF,TGTGCCAGCAGAGACGGACCAGGGATCAATGAGCAGTTCTTC
TRBJ2-1,NA,TRBV10-1,NA,CASSARGPYNEQFF,TGCGCCAGCAGTGCGCGGGGGCCTTACAATGAGCAGTTCTTC
TRBJ2-1,NA,TRBV15,NA,CATSRDLPADQAEHLSYNEQFF,TGTGCCACCAGCAGAGATTTACCCGCGGACCAAGCGGAGCACCTCTCCTACAATGAGCAGTTCTTC
TRBJ1-2,NA,TRBV2,NA,CASSRDGGYTF,TGTGCCAGCAGCCGGGACGGAGGCTACACCTTC
TRBJ2-2,NA,TRBV6-1,NA,CASSTRGLSGELFF,TGTGCCAGCAGTACCCGGGGATTATCCGGGGAGCTGTTTTTT
TRBJ2-1,TRBD2,TRBV15,NA,CATSRGAGGPKIEQFF,TGTGCCACCAGCAGGGGGGCGGGAGGACCAAAGATAGAGCAGTTCTTC
TRBJ1-1,TRBD1,TRBV6-1,NA,CASSRTGLNTEAFF,TGTGCCAGCAGTAGGACAGGATTGAACACTGAAGCTTTCTTT
TRBJ2-1,TRBD1,TRBV30,NA,CAWSAGTEYNEQFF,TGTGCCTGGAGTGCCGGGACAGAATACAATGAGCAGTTCTTC
TRBJ2-3,NA,TRBV19,NA,CASNLGSPKDTQYF,TGTGCCAGTAATCTGGGGTCCCCCAAAGATACGCAGTATTTT
TRBJ2-1,TRBD2,TRBV7-9,NA,CASRSGTSSNEQFF,TGTGCCAGCAGATCCGGGACTAGTTCCAATGAGCAGTTCTTC
TRBJ1-5,TRBD1,TRBV29-1,NA,CSVKTGTGTNQPQHF,TGCAGCGTGAAAACCGGGACAGGGACGAATCAGCCCCAGCATTTT
TRBJ1-2,NA,TRBV21-1,NA,CASSRHGVYGYTF,TGTGCCAGCAGCAGGCACGGGGTCTATGGCTACACCTTC
TRBJ1-2,NA,TRBV28,NA,CASSSPRGYGYTF,TGTGCCAGCAGTTCCCCGAGGGGCTATGGCTACACCTTC
TRBJ1-1,NA,TRBV6-1,NA,CASTFGGAMNTEAFF,TGTGCCAGCACCTTTGGGGGGGCCATGAACACTGAAGCTTTCTTT
TRBJ2-5,NA,TRBV5-1,NA,CATTQGYNQETQYF,TGCGCCACCACCCAGGGGTACAACCAAGAGACCCAGTACTTC